This passage covers 7 T cell receptor beta chains from one sample sequenced in a study of CD8 T cells in Susac syndrome. The RNA, roughly 0.5 to 1 ug, was put through reverse transcription using random hexamers. TCRdb itself ran the immunoSEQ multiplex PCR reads through MiXCR, one entry per CDR3 protein. The sample lists about 180,000 distinct CDR3 sequences, 85% to 95% seen once, with over 0.095% in the top ten. What was sequenced was CD4+ T cells from PBMCs. The receptors come from a human donor with Susac syndrome.

This chain joins TRBV6-6 and TRBJ2-7; 7 bases map to TRBD2. The CDR3 length is 15 residues. CDR1 is MNHNY, CDR2 SVGAGI, per germline (reference sequence). After removal of 2 bases from V and 4 bases from J, the junction contained 8 bases not matched to a gene. In DNA, the CDR3 is TGTGCCAGCAGTTACAGGGGAGGGAGTCCTTACGAGCAGTACTTC. Protein: CASSYRGGSPYEQYF.

The chain has TRBV29-1 and TRBJ1-2, with D maybe TRBD1 (5 bases). The CDR3 loop spans 15 amino acids. Germline values: CDR1 SQVTM, CDR2 ANQGSEA. Trimming took 7 bases from V and 0 from J, leaving 18 bases between them. CDR3 protein: CSAGERDGPNYGYTF. The CDR3 DNA sequence: TGCAGCGCTGGGGAGAGGGACGGACCTAACTATGGCTACACCTTC.

This clonotype was found once. The gene calls are TRBV12-3 or TRBV12-4 and TRBJ2-2; D unresolved. The CDR3 totals 16 residues. V was trimmed by 3 bases and J by 2 bases, leaving 13 bases between them. The chain's CDR3 is CASSFDPSPNTGELFF. In nucleotides, the CDR3 is TGTGCCAGCAGTTTCGATCCCAGCCCAAACACCGGGGAGCTGTTTTTT.

V is TRBV2 and J is TRBJ1-5; tentatively, D is TRBD1 (5 bases). This CDR3 is 15 amino acids long. Trimming shortened V by 5 bases and J by 4 bases, and 15 bases separated the two germline ends. The germline gives CDR1 SNHLY, CDR2 FYNNEI. The CDR3 protein is CASSSRDSYNQPQHF. The DNA of the CDR3 is TGTGCCAGCAGTAGTCGAGACAGCTATAATCAGCCCCAGCATTTT.

The rearrangement links TRBV27 to TRBJ2-7; 8 bases line up with TRBD1. This CDR3 has 11 amino acids. Germline-derived CDR1 and CDR2 are MNHEY and SMNVEV (reference sequence). With 5 bases clipped from V and 11 bases from J, the junction kept 5 bases outside the gene matches. DNA of the CDR3: TGTGCCAGCAGTCCGAGGACAGGGAAGTACTTC. This gives the protein CASSPRTGKYF.

The rearrangement links TRBV3-1 to TRBJ2-7, with 12 bases identical to TRBD1. CDR3 length: 17 amino acids. J lost 4 bases, V lost 5 bases, and 12 bases had no gene match. The germline CDR1 and CDR2 sequences are LGHDT and YNNKEL (reference sequence). The CDR3 DNA reads as TGTGCCAGCAGCTTTCGGGACAGGGGGCTGGTAACGTACGAGCAGTACTTC. The encoded protein is CASSFRDRGLVTYEQYF.

The J gene is TRBJ2-3, the V gene TRBV7-9, with 10 bases identical to TRBD1. Germline V gives CDR1 SEHNR, CDR2 FQNEAQ (reference sequence). This CDR3 spans 16 amino acids. Germline trimming cut 5 bases from V and 1 base from J; bases unmatched to any gene: 6. CDR3 protein: CASSPTGGYGTDTQYF. The CDR3 DNA reads TGTGCCAGCAGCCCGACAGGGGGCTACGGCACAGATACGCAGTATTTT. Drawing the rest from reference TRBV7-9 and TRBJ2-3, the complete variable domain is DTGVSQNPRHKITKRGQNVTFRCDPISEHNRLYWYRQTLGQGPEFLTYFQNEAQLEKSRLLSDRFSAERPKGSFSTLEIQRTEQGDSAMYLCASSPTGGYGTDTQYFGPGTRLTVL.